This TCR beta chain stems from a study of cytomegalovirus exposure and HLA in healthy donors. Study-wide findings and caveats: Later analysis identified over 15,000 TCR beta sequences associated with HLA alleles, using a false discovery rate threshold of 0.05.

Germline lookup yields CDR1 SGHRS and CDR2 YFSETQ. The CDR3 spans 14 residues. V gave up 0 bases and J gave up 5 bases, with 12 bases separating them. This clone was seen a handful of times. Its antigen remains unknown. PCR primers comprised 60 Vbeta and 13 Jbeta primers. In the source study's methods: Roughly 11 million shared chains were among around 80 million unique TCR beta chains counted in a later analysis. The method was immunoSEQ multiplex PCR; TCRdb's version includes in-frame clones alone and lacks a portion of them. The D gene and trimming were derived from the DNA, and the V and J assignments and clone size from that table. The data hold around 250,000 clones, with 75% to 85% observed a single time.

The chain combines TRBV5-1 with TRBJ2-7; D gene ambiguous. Material for sequencing was PBMCs. The TCR was taken from a woman in her sixties in good health and CMV-seropositive. The CDR3 loop is CASSLGPQKHEQYF. CDR3 in DNA: TGCGCCAGCAGCTTGGGCCCTCAAAAGCACGAGCAGTACTTC.